This note documents a single TCR beta chain sequence. This entry is derived from a study of T cells in Graves' hyperthyroidism and ophthalmopathy. Germline V gene sequence: CDR1 SGHVS, CDR2 FNYEAQ. With 4 bases clipped from V and 2 bases from J, the junction kept 3 bases outside the gene matches. CDR3 length: 16 residues. RNA transcripts yielded amplified TCR beta CDR3 regions. Researchers ran a first-round RT-PCR on the TCR CDR3 using the HTBI primer set. TCRdb itself ran the multiplex PCR reads through MiXCR, one entry per CDR3 protein. The sample consists of 600,000 to 700,000 distinct CDR3 sequences, 45% of them appearing once.

The sample comprised peripheral blood or thyroid tissue (not recorded which). The origin of this receptor is an adult man with Graves' disease, either hyperthyroidism or ophthalmopathy (not recorded which). V gene TRBV7-6 combines with J gene TRBJ2-5; 14 bases agree with TRBD2. The CDR3 loop is CASSSTSGGEQETQYF. CDR3 coding DNA: TGTGCCAGCAGCTCGACTAGCGGGGGGGAACAAGAGACCCAGTACTTC.